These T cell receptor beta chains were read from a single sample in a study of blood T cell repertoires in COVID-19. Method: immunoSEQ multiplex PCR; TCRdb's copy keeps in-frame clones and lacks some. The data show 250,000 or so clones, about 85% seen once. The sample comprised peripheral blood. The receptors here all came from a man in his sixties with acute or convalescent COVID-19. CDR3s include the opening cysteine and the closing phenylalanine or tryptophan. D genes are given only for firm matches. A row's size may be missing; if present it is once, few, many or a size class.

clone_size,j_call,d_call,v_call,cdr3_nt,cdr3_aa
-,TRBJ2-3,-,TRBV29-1,TGCAGCGTTGGTCGGCATGGGGGGTGGACAGATACGCAGTATTTT,CSVGRHGGWTDTQYF
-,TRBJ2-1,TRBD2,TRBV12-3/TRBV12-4,TGTGCCAGCAGCCGGACTAGTTCCAATGAGCAGTTCTTC,CASSRTSSNEQFF
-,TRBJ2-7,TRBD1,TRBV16,TGTGCCAGCAGCCAATCGGAAGGACAGGGGGCGGTCGAGCAGTACTTC,CASSQSEGQGAVEQYF
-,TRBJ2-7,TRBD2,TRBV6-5,TGTGCCAGCAGCCGGAGGGAGGGAGCCGAGCAGTACTTC,CASSRREGAEQYF
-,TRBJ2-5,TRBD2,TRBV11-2,TGTGCCAGCAGCTCCTATAGCGGGGGCTCGACCCAGTACTTC,CASSSYSGGSTQYF
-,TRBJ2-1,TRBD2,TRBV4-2,TGTGCCAGCAGCCAAGCCCTAGCGGGGGTGTACAATGAGCAGTTCTTC,CASSQALAGVYNEQFF
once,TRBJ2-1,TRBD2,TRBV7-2,TGTGCCAGCAGCTTAGCACTAGCGGGAGTAGGCTATGAGCAGTTCTTC,CASSLALAGVGYEQFF
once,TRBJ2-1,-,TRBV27,TGTGCCAGCAGTTCCAGACTATCCAATGAGCAGTTCTTC,CASSSRLSNEQFF
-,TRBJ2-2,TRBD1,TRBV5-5,TGTGCCAGCAGCTTTCGACAGGGAGACACCGGGGAGCTGTTTTTT,CASSFRQGDTGELFF
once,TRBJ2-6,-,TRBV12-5,TGTGCTAGTGCGAGTTCTGGGGCCAACGTCCTGACTTTC,CASASSGANVLTF
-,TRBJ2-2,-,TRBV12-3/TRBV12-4,TGTGCCAGCAGCCGACAGAGAACCGGGGAGCTGTTTTTT,CASSRQRTGELFF
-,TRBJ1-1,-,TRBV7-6,TGTGCCAGCAGCTTACCTTTGGGGGGGCGGGACACTGAAGCTTTCTTT,CASSLPLGGRDTEAFF
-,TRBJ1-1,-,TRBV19,TGTGCCAGTAGCTCGGTGCAGGGAATCACTGAAGCTTTCTTT,CASSSVQGITEAFF
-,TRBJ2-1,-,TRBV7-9,TGTGCCAGCAGCCCTGCCCATGGCGGGACGGGTCATGAGCAGTTCTTC,CASSPAHGGTGHEQFF
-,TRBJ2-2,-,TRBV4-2,TGTGCCAGCAGCCAAGATCAGGGCGGGGAGCTGTTTTTT,CASSQDQGGELFF
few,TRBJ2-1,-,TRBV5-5,TGTGCCAGCAGCTTAGGAGGTAGGGATGAGCAGTTCTTC,CASSLGGRDEQFF
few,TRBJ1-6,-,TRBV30,TGTGCCTGGAGTGTCAGGCTTAATTCACCCCTCCACTTT,CAWSVRLNSPLHF
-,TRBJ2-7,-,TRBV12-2,TGTGCAAGTCGCTTCCGGGACAGAACTTCCTACGAGCAGTACTTC,CASRFRDRTSYEQYF
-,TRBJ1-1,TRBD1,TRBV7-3,TGTGCCAGCAGCTCATTCGGACAGGGGCCCACTGAAGCTTTCTTT,CASSSFGQGPTEAFF
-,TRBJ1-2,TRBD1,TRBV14,TGTGCCAGCAGCCCTCGACAGGGAGAGGGCTACACCTTC,CASSPRQGEGYTF
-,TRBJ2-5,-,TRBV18,TGTGCCAGCTCACCCCTCAGGGCGCAAGAGACCCAGTACTTC,CASSPLRAQETQYF